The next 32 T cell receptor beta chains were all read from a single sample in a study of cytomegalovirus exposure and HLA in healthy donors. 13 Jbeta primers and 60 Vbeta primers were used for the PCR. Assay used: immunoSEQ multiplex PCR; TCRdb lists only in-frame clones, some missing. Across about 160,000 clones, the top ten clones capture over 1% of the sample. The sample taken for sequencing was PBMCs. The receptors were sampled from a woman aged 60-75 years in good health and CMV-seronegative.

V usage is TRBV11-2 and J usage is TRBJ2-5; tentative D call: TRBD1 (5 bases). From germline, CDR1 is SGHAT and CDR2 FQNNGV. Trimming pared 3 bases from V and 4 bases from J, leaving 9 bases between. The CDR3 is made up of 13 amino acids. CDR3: CASSFGQGETQYF. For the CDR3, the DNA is TGTGCCAGCAGCTTCGGGCAGGGAGAGACCCAGTACTTC.

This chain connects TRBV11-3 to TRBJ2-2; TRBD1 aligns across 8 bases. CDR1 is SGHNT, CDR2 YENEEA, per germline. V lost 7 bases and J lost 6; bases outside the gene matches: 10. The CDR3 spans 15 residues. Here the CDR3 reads CASTLRGTGPGELFF. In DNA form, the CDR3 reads TGTGCCAGCACCCTTAGAGGGACAGGTCCCGGGGAGCTGTTTTTT.

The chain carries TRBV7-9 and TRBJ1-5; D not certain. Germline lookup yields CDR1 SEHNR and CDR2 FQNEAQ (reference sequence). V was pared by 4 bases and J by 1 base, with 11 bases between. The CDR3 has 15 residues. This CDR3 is CASSSNSGSNQPQHF. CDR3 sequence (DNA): TGTGCCAGCAGCTCGAACTCGGGGAGCAATCAGCCCCAGCATTTT. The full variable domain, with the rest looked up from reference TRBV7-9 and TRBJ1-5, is DTGVSQNPRHKITKRGQNVTFRCDPISEHNRLYWYRQTLGQGPEFLTYFQNEAQLEKSRLLSDRFSAERPKGSFSTLEIQRTEQGDSAMYLCASSSNSGSNQPQHFGDGTRLSIL.

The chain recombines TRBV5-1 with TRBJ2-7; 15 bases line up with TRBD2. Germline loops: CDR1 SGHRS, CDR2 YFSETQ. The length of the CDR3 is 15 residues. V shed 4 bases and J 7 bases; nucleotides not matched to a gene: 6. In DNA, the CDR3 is TGCGCCAGCAGCGGACTAGCGGGAGGGCCTGATGAGCAGTACTTC. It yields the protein CASSGLAGGPDEQYF.

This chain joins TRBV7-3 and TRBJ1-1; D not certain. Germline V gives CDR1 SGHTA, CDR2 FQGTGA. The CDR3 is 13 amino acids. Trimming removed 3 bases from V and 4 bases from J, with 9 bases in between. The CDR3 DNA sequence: TGTGCCAGCAGCTTGGGAGAAAGCACTGAAGCTTTCTTT. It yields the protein CASSLGESTEAFF.

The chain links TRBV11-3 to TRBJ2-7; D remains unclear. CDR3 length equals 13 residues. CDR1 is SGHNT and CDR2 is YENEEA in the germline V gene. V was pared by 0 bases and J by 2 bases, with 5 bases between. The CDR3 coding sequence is TGTGCCAGCAGCTTAGACCCAACCTACGAGCAGTACTTC. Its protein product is CASSLDPTYEQYF. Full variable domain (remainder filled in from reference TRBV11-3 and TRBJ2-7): EAGVVQSPRYKIIEKKQPVAFWCNPISGHNTLYWYLQNLGQGPELLIRYENEEAVDDSQLPKDRFSAERLKGVDSTLKIQPAELGDSAVYLCASSLDPTYEQYFGPGTRLTVT.

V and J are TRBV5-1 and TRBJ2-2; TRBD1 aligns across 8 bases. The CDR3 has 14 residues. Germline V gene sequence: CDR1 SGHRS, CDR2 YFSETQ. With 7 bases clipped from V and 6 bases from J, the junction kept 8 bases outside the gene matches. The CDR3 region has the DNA TGCGCCAGCCTCCGGGACAGGAGTGCCGGGGAGCTGTTTTTT. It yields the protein CASLRDRSAGELFF.

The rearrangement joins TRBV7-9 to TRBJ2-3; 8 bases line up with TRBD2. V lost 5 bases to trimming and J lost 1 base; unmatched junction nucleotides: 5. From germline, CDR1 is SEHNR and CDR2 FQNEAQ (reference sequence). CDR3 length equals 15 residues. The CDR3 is CASSRGAGGTDTQYF. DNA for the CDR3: TGTGCCAGCAGCAGGGGAGCGGGGGGCACAGATACGCAGTATTTT. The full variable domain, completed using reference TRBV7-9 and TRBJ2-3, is DTGVSQNPRHKITKRGQNVTFRCDPISEHNRLYWYRQTLGQGPEFLTYFQNEAQLEKSRLLSDRFSAERPKGSFSTLEIQRTEQGDSAMYLCASSRGAGGTDTQYFGPGTRLTVL.

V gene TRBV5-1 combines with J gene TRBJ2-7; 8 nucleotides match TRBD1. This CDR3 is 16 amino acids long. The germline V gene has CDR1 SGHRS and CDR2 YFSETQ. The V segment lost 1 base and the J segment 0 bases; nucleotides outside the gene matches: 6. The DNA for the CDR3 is TGCGCCAGCAGCTTGCATCGGACAGGGAGCTCCTACGAGCAGTACTTC. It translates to CASSLHRTGSSYEQYF.

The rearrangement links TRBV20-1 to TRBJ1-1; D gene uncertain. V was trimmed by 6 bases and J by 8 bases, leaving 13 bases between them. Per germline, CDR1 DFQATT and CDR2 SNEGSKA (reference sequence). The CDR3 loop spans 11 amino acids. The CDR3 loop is CSASPVSEAFF. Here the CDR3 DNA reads TGCAGTGCCTCCCCGGTGTCCGAAGCTTTCTTT.

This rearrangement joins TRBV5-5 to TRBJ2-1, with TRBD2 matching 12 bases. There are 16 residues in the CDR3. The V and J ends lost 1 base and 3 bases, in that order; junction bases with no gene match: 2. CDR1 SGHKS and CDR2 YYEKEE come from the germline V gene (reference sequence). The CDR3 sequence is CASSLTLAGGYNEQFF. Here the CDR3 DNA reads TGTGCCAGCAGCTTGACACTAGCGGGGGGCTACAATGAGCAGTTCTTC.

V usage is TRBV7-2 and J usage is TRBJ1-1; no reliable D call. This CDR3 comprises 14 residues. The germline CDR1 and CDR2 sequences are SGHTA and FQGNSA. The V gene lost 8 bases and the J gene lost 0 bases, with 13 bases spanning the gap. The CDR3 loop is CASGPQRMNTEAFF. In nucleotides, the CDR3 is TGTGCCAGCGGTCCACAGAGAATGAACACTGAAGCTTTCTTT.

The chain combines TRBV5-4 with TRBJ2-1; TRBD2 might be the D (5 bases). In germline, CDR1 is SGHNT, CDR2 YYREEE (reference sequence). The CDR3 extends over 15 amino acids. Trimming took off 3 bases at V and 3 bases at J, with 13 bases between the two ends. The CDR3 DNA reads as TGTGCCAGCAGCTCTGGAGCGGTGGGCTACAATGAGCAGTTCTTC. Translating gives CASSSGAVGYNEQFF.

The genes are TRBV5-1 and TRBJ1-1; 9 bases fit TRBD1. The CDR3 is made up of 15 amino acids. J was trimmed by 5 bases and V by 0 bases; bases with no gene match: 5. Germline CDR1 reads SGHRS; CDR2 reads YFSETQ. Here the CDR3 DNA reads TGCGCCAGCAGCTTGGATGGACAGGGGCATACTGAAGCTTTCTTT. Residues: CASSLDGQGHTEAFF. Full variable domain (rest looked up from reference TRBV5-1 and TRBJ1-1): KAGVTQTPRYLIKTRGQQVTLSCSPISGHRSVSWYQQTPGQGLQFLFEYFSETQRNKGNFPGRFSGRQFSNSRSEMNVSTLELGDSALYLCASSLDGQGHTEAFFGQGTRLTVV.

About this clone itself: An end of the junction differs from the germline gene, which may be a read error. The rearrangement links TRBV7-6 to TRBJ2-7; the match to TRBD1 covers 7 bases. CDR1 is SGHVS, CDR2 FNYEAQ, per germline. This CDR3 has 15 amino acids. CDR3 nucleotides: TGTGCCAGCAGCGTAGCGAAAGGGGGCACGTACGAGCAGTACTTC. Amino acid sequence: CASSVAKGGTYEQYF.

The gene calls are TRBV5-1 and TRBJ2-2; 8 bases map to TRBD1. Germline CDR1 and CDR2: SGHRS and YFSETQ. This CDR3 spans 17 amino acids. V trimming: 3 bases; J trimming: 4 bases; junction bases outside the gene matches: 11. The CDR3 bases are TGCGCCAGCAGCTCTCAGGGGGCGGCGGTCATCACCGGGGAGCTGTTTTTT. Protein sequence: CASSSQGAAVITGELFF.

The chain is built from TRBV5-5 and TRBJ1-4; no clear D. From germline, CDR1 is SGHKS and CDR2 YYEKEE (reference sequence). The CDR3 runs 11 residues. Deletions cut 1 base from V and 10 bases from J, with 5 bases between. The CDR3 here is CASSLYGKLFF. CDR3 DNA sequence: TGTGCCAGCAGCTTGTACGGAAAACTGTTTTTT. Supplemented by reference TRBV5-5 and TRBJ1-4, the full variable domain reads DAGVTQSPTHLIKTRGQQVTLRCSPISGHKSVSWYQQVLGQGPQFIFQYYEKEERGRGNFPDRFSARQFPNYSSELNVNALLLGDSALYLCASSLYGKLFFGSGTQLSVL.

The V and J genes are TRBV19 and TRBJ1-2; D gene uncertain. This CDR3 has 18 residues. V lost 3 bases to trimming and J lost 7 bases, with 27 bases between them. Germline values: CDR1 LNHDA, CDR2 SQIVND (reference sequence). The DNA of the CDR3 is TGTGCCAGTAGTATTGGCGGAACGCTGTATTCTGTCATGGGTGGCTACACCTTC. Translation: CASSIGGTLYSVMGGYTF.

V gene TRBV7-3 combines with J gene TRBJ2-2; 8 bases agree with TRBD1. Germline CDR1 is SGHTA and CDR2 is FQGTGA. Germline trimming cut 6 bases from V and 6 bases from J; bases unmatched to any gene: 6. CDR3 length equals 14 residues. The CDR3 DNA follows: TGTGCCAGCAGACTCAGGGGGCAGGCCGGGGAGCTGTTTTTT. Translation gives CASRLRGQAGELFF.

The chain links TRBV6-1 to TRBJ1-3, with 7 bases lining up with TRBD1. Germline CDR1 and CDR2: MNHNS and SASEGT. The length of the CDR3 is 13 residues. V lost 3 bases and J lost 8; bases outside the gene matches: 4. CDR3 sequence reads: CASSEGTAHTIYF. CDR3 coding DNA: TGTGCCAGCAGTGAGGGGACAGCGCACACCATATATTTT.

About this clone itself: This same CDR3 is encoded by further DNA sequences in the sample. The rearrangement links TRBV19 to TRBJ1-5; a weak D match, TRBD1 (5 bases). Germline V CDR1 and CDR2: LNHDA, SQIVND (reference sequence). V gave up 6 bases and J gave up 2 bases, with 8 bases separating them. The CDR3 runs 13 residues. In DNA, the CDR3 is TGTGCCAGTAGCCGGGGGGGCAATCAGCCCCAGCATTTT. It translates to CASSRGGNQPQHF.

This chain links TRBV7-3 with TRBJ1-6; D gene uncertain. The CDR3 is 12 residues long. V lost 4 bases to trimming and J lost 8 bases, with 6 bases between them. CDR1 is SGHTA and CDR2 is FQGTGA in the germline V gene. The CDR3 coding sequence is TGTGCCAGCAGCTCCGGGGATTCACCCCTCCACTTT. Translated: CASSSGDSPLHF. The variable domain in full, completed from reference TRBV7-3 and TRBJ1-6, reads GAGVSQTPSNKVTEKGKYVELRCDPISGHTALYWYRQSLGQGPEFLIYFQGTGAADDSGLPNDRFFAVRPEGSVSTLKIQRTERGDSAVYLCASSSGDSPLHFGNGTRLTVT.

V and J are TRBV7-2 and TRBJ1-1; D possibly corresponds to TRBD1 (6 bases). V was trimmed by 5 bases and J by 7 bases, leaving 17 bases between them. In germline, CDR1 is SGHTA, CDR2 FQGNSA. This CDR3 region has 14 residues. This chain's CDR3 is CASSRTRDTDEAFF. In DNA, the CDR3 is TGTGCCAGCAGCCGTACCCGGGACACGGATGAAGCTTTCTTT.

The CDR3: CASRAGRGGELFF. The CDR3 DNA sequence: TGTGCCAGCAGGGCCGGGAGAGGAGGGGAGCTGTTTTTT. This chain connects TRBV6-5 to TRBJ2-2, with a weak D call TRBD2 (6 bases). CDR3 length equals 13 residues. Germline V gene lookup returns CDR1 MNHEY and CDR2 SVGAGI. With 6 bases removed from V and 8 bases from J, the gap between germline ends came to 13 bases.

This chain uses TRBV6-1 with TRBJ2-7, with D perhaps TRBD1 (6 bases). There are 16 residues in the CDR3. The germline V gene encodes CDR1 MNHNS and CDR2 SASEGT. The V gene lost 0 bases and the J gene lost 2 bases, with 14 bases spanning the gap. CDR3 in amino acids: CASSEAVQGLTYEQYF. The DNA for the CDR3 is TGTGCCAGCAGTGAAGCGGTACAGGGTCTTACCTACGAGCAGTACTTC.

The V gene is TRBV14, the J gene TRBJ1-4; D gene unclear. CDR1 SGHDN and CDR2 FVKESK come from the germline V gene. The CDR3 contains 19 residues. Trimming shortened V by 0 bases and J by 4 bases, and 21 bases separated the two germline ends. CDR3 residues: CASSQDSLMGLGFNEKLFF. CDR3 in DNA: TGTGCCAGCAGCCAAGACTCCCTAATGGGCCTGGGCTTTAATGAAAAACTGTTTTTT.

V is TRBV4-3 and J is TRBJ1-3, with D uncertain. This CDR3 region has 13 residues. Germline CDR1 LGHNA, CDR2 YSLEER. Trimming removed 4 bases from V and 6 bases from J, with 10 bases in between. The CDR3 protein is CASSRQGENTIYF. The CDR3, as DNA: TGCGCCAGCAGCCGCCAAGGAGAAAACACCATATATTTT.

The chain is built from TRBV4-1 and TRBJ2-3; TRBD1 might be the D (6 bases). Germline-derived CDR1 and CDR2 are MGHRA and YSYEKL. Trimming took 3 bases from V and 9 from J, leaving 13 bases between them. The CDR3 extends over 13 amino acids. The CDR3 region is CASSQQGSGTQYF. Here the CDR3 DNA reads TGCGCCAGCAGCCAGCAGGGGTCGGGAACGCAGTATTTT.

This CDR3 reads CASSIRGIGELFF. CDR3 bases: TGTGCCAGTAGTATTAGGGGGATCGGGGAGCTGTTTTTT. The V and J genes are TRBV19 and TRBJ2-2, with a weak D call TRBD1 (6 bases). Germline V CDR1 and CDR2: LNHDA, SQIVND (reference sequence). V dropped 3 bases and J dropped 7 bases, with 9 bases sitting between them. The CDR3 consists of 13 residues.

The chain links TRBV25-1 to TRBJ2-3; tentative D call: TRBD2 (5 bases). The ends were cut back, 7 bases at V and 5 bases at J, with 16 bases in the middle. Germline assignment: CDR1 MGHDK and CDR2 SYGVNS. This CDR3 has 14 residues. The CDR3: CASTAEPRGDTQYF. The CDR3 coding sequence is TGTGCCAGCACAGCGGAACCTCGAGGAGATACGCAGTATTTT.

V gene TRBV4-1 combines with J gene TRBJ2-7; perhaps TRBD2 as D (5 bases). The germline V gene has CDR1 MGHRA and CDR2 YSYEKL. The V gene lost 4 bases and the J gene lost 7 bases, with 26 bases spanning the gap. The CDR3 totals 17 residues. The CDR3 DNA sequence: TGCGCCAGCAGCCCCCAAGGCGGGCCTAGTTCCGCCCGGGAGCAGTACTTC. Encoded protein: CASSPQGGPSSAREQYF.

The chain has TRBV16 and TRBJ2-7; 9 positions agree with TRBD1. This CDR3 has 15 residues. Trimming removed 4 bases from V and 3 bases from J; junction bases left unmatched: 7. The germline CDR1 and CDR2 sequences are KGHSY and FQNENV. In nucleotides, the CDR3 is TGTGCCAGCAGCCCAGACAGGGGGAAGGTCTACGAGCAGTACTTC. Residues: CASSPDRGKVYEQYF.